This is a list of T cell receptor beta chains from one sample in a study of blood T cell repertoires in COVID-19. This table comes from immunoSEQ multiplex PCR, and its TCRdb copy is limited to in-frame clones, with some not included. Of some 72,000 clones listed, approximately 90% are singletons. The source material was peripheral blood. Receptors originate from a middle-aged man with active COVID-19. The CDR3 runs from the conserved cysteine through the conserved F or W. A D gene is named only where the DNA matches it firmly. Clone size, where shown, is once, few, many, or a class for clones that have expanded.

d_gene	j_gene	v_gene	abundance	CDR3nt	CDR3aa
TRBD1	TRBJ1-2	TRBV24-1	NA	TGTGCCACCAGTGACCGGGACAGGGGGATCGATGGCTACACCTTC	CATSDRDRGIDGYTF
NA	TRBJ2-6	TRBV6-5	NA	TGTGCCAGCAGTTACTCGAGAGTTGGGGCCAACGTCCTGACTTTC	CASSYSRVGANVLTF
NA	TRBJ2-2	TRBV9	NA	TGTGCCAGCAGCGTAGGGCCAGGGTCAACCACCGGGGAGCTGTTTTTT	CASSVGPGSTTGELFF
TRBD1	TRBJ1-2	TRBV6-5	NA	TGTGCCAGCAGTTACCTGACAGGGTCTGGCTACACCTTC	CASSYLTGSGYTF
NA	TRBJ2-5	TRBV11-2	NA	TGTGCCAGCAGCCTTGGGACTTCGTACCAAGAGACCCAGTACTTC	CASSLGTSYQETQYF
TRBD2	TRBJ2-1	TRBV7-3	NA	TGTGCCAGCAGCTTAAAAGCGGGAGGGCCGAGTGAGCAGTTCTTC	CASSLKAGGPSEQFF
NA	TRBJ2-7	TRBV3-1/TRBV3-2	NA	TGTGCCAGCAGCTGGGACTCGGCCTACGAGCAGTACTTC	CASSWDSAYEQYF
NA	TRBJ1-1	TRBV3-1/TRBV3-2	NA	TGTGCCAGCAGCCCTACCGGTTTCACCCTTGCTTTCTTT	CASSPTGFTLAFF
NA	TRBJ2-7	TRBV12-3/TRBV12-4	NA	TGTGCCAGCAGTCTCTCGGTCTCCTACGAGCAGTACTTC	CASSLSVSYEQYF
TRBD1	TRBJ2-3	TRBV12-3/TRBV12-4	once	TGTGCCAGCAGTCGACTTACAGGGGCTACGCAGTATTTT	CASSRLTGATQYF
TRBD2	TRBJ2-1	TRBV2	NA	TGTGCCAGCGGACTAGTCGGATCCTACAATGAGCAGTTCTTC	CASGLVGSYNEQFF
TRBD1	TRBJ1-1	TRBV5-5	NA	TGTGCCAGCAGCTTGTCCGGGACAGACAACACTGAAGCTTTCTTT	CASSLSGTDNTEAFF
TRBD2	TRBJ2-3	TRBV2	NA	TGTGCCAGCATGGCGGGAGTCGGAGTTGGGTCAGATACGCAGTATTTT	CASMAGVGVGSDTQYF
TRBD2	TRBJ2-6	TRBV14	NA	TGTGCCAGCAGCCAAGGGGGGGGTACTGGGGCCAACGTCCTGACTTTC	CASSQGGGTGANVLTF
NA	TRBJ1-1	TRBV3-1/TRBV3-2	NA	TGTGCCAGCAGCCAACCCCATGGGGGGTCCACTGAAGCTTTCTTT	CASSQPHGGSTEAFF
TRBD2	TRBJ2-5	TRBV5-4	once	TGTGCCAGCAGCCCTGGACTAGCGGGGCTTCCCCGCCAAGAGACCCAGTACTTC	CASSPGLAGLPRQETQYF
NA	TRBJ1-1	TRBV2	few	TGTGCCAGCGAATATATGGCAGTCGCTTTCTTT	CASEYMAVAFF
TRBD2	TRBJ2-3	TRBV9	NA	TGTGCCAGCAGCGTAGGAGGAGCGGGAAGCACAGATACGCAGTATTTT	CASSVGGAGSTDTQYF
NA	TRBJ1-1	TRBV24-1	NA	TGTGCCACCAGAGACAGACAGTCGCAGGGGAAGGGGAGAGCTTTCTTT	CATRDRQSQGKGRAFF
TRBD1	TRBJ1-6	TRBV7-8	NA	TGTGCCAGCAGCCTAGGGACAGGGGGCTTTTCACCCCTCCACTTT	CASSLGTGGFSPLHF
TRBD2	TRBJ2-3	TRBV9	NA	TGTGCCAGCAGCGCGGGACTAGCGGGAGCTGGGGGTACGCAGTATTTT	CASSAGLAGAGGTQYF
NA	TRBJ2-7	TRBV2	NA	TGTGCCAGCACGCTGCTCGCGGCTCCCTCCTACGAGCAGTACTTC	CASTLLAAPSYEQYF
TRBD1	TRBJ2-3	TRBV6-4	NA	TGTGCCAGCTCAAGGACAGGGATAGCAGATACGCAGTATTTT	CASSRTGIADTQYF
NA	TRBJ2-1	TRBV6-2/TRBV6-3	NA	TGTGCCAGCAGTTCGAGGGATCGGGATGAGCAGTTCTTC	CASSSRDRDEQFF
NA	TRBJ1-3	TRBV24-1	NA	TGTGCCACCAACCCAGGGGAGAGTTGGCGAAACACCATATATTTT	CATNPGESWRNTIYF
TRBD2	TRBJ2-3	TRBV27	NA	TGTGCCAGCAGTCCACGAGGGAGGGCAGATACGCAGTATTTT	CASSPRGRADTQYF
TRBD1	TRBJ1-2	TRBV11-2	NA	TGTGCCAGCAGCTCCCCGGGGACAGGGATAAAATATGGCTACACCTTC	CASSSPGTGIKYGYTF
TRBD1	TRBJ1-4	TRBV5-1	NA	TGCGCCAGCAGCTTGGGCGGGACAGGGAGAAATGAAAAACTGTTTTTT	CASSLGGTGRNEKLFF
NA	TRBJ1-4	TRBV4-3	once	TGCGCCAGCAGCCAAAGGGAGTCGAGAGGGGAAAAACTGTTTTTT	CASSQRESRGEKLFF
NA	TRBJ1-5	TRBV30	NA	TGTGCCTGGAGTGTTACAGGGAGTCAGCCCCAGCATTTT	CAWSVTGSQPQHF
NA	TRBJ2-5	TRBV5-4	NA	TGTGCCAGCAGCCAGGCGGGCAATGGAGAGACCCAGTACTTC	CASSQAGNGETQYF
TRBD2	TRBJ2-7	TRBV7-9	NA	TGTGCCAGCAGCTTTTTTGGTAGGCTGGCGGGAGACGAGCAGTACTTC	CASSFFGRLAGDEQYF
TRBD1	TRBJ1-5	TRBV7-8	NA	TGTGCCAGCCACTTTCAGGGGGTCCAGCCCCAGCATTTT	CASHFQGVQPQHF
NA	TRBJ1-2	TRBV5-4	few	TGTGCCAGCAGCCAAGGGGGAAGGGATGGCTACACCTTC	CASSQGGRDGYTF
NA	TRBJ1-1	TRBV11-3	NA	TGTGCCAGCAGCTTAGTAACAGGGTCAGTGGACACTGAAGCTTTCTTT	CASSLVTGSVDTEAFF
TRBD2	TRBJ2-1	TRBV6-5	NA	TGTGCCAGCACCTTACCTTGGACTAGTCACAATGAGCAGTTCTTC	CASTLPWTSHNEQFF
TRBD1	TRBJ2-7	TRBV6-5	NA	TGTGCCAGTGGGACAGACCCCTACGAGCAGTACTTC	CASGTDPYEQYF
TRBD2	TRBJ2-7	TRBV2	NA	TGTGCCAGCAGTGAAACGGCTAGCGGTTCCTACGAGCAGTACTTC	CASSETASGSYEQYF
NA	TRBJ1-1	TRBV29-1	NA	TGCAGCGTTAGGGTGGCAGGGTTCAACACTGAAGCTTTCTTT	CSVRVAGFNTEAFF
TRBD1	TRBJ2-7	TRBV6-1	NA	TGTGCCAGCAGCGAAACTTTCCCCGGGACAGGCGCTTACGAGCAGTACTTC	CASSETFPGTGAYEQYF
TRBD1	TRBJ1-1	TRBV18	NA	TGTGCCAGCTCACCACAGGGGGCGAACACTGAAGCTTTCTTT	CASSPQGANTEAFF
NA	TRBJ2-7	TRBV6-5	NA	TGTGCCAGCAGTTACTCTGGGGGGTTTAGCTCCTACGAGCAGTACTTC	CASSYSGGFSSYEQYF
NA	TRBJ2-3	TRBV11-3	NA	TGTGCCAGCAGCTTCTCGGGCAGGGGCAGGAATACGCAGTATTTT	CASSFSGRGRNTQYF
TRBD2	TRBJ2-3	TRBV10-3	NA	TGTGCCATCAGTGAGTCGATCCTAGCGGGAGGCACAGATACGCAGTATTTT	CAISESILAGGTDTQYF
NA	TRBJ2-4	TRBV7-9	NA	TGTGCCAGCAGCGTAGACAGTGCCAAAAACATTCAGTACTTC	CASSVDSAKNIQYF
NA	TRBJ1-1	TRBV18	NA	TGTGCCAGCTCACCAGCCCGGCCCCGGGGGACTGAAGCTTTCTTT	CASSPARPRGTEAFF
TRBD1	TRBJ1-2	TRBV28	NA	TGTGCCAGTAGACAGGGGGCTGGAGATGGCTACACCTTC	CASRQGAGDGYTF
TRBD2	TRBJ2-5	TRBV5-6	few	TGTGCCAGCAGCGGGACTAGCGGGGAGGAGACCCAGTACTTC	CASSGTSGEETQYF
TRBD2	TRBJ2-2	TRBV5-6	NA	TGTGCCAGCAGCCAAGCGGGGATAGTCAGGGAGCTGTTTTTT	CASSQAGIVRELFF
NA	TRBJ1-6	TRBV7-2	few	TGTGCCAGCAGTCTACAGGGAACCAGGAATAATTCACCCCTCCACTTT	CASSLQGTRNNSPLHF
NA	TRBJ2-1	TRBV27	NA	TGTGCCAGCAGTTTACTAGGGCAGGGACACGAGGATGAGCAGTTCTTC	CASSLLGQGHEDEQFF
TRBD1	TRBJ1-3	TRBV19	NA	TGTGCCAGTACCCTGGGACAGGGGGCTGGAAACACCATATATTTT	CASTLGQGAGNTIYF
TRBD1	TRBJ1-5	TRBV7-9	few	TGTGCCAGCAGACAGGGGGCGGATCAGCCCCAGCATTTT	CASRQGADQPQHF
NA	TRBJ2-3	TRBV7-3	NA	TGTGCCAGCAGCTTCTCGCCTAGCAGTAATACGCAGTATTTT	CASSFSPSSNTQYF
TRBD2	TRBJ2-1	TRBV28	NA	TGTGCCAGCAGTTTATCCTCGGGGGGGGAGCAGTTCTTC	CASSLSSGGEQFF